This TCR beta chain was sequenced during a study of cytomegalovirus exposure and HLA in healthy donors. The PCR employed 60 Vbeta primers together with 13 Jbeta primers. TCRdb's table, derived via immunoSEQ multiplex PCR, lists solely in-frame clones and lacks some. The profile shows tens of thousands of clones, roughly three quarters of them singletons. The CDR3 loop spans 11 amino acids. Trimming left V 6 bases short and J 4 bases short, with 9 bases between. Germline CDR1 and CDR2: DFQATT and SNEGSKA (reference sequence). The source of this sequence is a male donor in good health and CMV-seronegative. This chain joins TRBV20-1 and TRBJ2-5; no clear D gene. Sequences were obtained from PBMCs. CDR3 sequence reads: CSASGGETQYF. The CDR3 coding sequence is TGCAGTGCCTCGGGTGGAGAGACCCAGTACTTC.